The TCR beta chain described here comes from a study of CD8+CD57+ T cells in acquired aplastic anemia. Study summary: Recorded DNA amounts for sorted CD4+ and CD8+ cells had an average of about 3.5 ug. Average CD4+ read depth in healthy donors was around 9.9 million reads.

J lost 4 bases, V lost 4 bases, and 11 bases had no gene match. The CDR3 is 16 amino acids. In germline, CDR1 is MGHDK, CDR2 SYGVNS. Investigators profiled TCR beta VDJ and CDR3 from genomic DNA template. Each CDR3 protein is one row after TCRdb ran MiXCR on the reads. The sample records roughly 86,000 distinct CDR3 sequences, around 44% being singletons. The sequence was obtained from a human donor in good health, serving as a control. The V and J genes are TRBV25-1 and TRBJ2-3, with 7 positions matching TRBD2. The sequencing sample was made of sorted CD4+, CD8+, or CD8+CD57+ T cells (not recorded which) from PBMCs. The CDR3 region is CASSALAERGPDTQYF. CDR3 coding DNA: TGTGCCAGCAGTGCCCTAGCGGAAAGGGGCCCAGATACGCAGTATTTT.